This T cell receptor (beta chain) was identified in a study of blood T cells in healthy people across ages. Overall study context: For every two T cells, template switching captured about one barcoded beta molecule. Findings and limits, study-wide: Using unsorted PBMCs precluded a conclusive naive versus antigen-experienced comparison. One million T cells yielded diversity estimates that were considered underestimates.

As regards this clonotype: Its target is unknown.

Primers used in a second PCR of about 7 to 12 cycles were a sample-barcoded 5' primer and a J-beta primer mix. Tagging of each cDNA molecule was performed by a template-switch adaptor with 12 random nucleotides. TCRdb itself ran the 5' RACE reads through MiXCR, one entry per CDR3 protein. The table lists approximately 2,000,000 distinct CDR3 sequences, about 39% of them singletons. The germline CDR1 and CDR2 sequences are SGHDN and FVKESK. V lost 6 bases and J 0 bases, leaving 9 bases between the germline ends. This CDR3 is 14 amino acids long. The sequence was collected from a human donor in good health. The sequenced material came from blood. This chain links TRBV14 with TRBJ2-1; D uncertain. CDR3 sequence reads: CASSKGFSYNEQFF. The CDR3 nucleotides are TGTGCCAGCAGTAAAGGGTTCTCCTACAATGAGCAGTTCTTC. The full variable domain, with the rest looked up from reference TRBV14 and TRBJ2-1, is EAGVTQFPSHSVIEKGQTVTLRCDPISGHDNLYWYRRVMGKEIKFLLHFVKESKQDESGMPNNRFLAERTGGTYSTLKVQPAELEDSGVYFCASSKGFSYNEQFFGPGTRLTVL.